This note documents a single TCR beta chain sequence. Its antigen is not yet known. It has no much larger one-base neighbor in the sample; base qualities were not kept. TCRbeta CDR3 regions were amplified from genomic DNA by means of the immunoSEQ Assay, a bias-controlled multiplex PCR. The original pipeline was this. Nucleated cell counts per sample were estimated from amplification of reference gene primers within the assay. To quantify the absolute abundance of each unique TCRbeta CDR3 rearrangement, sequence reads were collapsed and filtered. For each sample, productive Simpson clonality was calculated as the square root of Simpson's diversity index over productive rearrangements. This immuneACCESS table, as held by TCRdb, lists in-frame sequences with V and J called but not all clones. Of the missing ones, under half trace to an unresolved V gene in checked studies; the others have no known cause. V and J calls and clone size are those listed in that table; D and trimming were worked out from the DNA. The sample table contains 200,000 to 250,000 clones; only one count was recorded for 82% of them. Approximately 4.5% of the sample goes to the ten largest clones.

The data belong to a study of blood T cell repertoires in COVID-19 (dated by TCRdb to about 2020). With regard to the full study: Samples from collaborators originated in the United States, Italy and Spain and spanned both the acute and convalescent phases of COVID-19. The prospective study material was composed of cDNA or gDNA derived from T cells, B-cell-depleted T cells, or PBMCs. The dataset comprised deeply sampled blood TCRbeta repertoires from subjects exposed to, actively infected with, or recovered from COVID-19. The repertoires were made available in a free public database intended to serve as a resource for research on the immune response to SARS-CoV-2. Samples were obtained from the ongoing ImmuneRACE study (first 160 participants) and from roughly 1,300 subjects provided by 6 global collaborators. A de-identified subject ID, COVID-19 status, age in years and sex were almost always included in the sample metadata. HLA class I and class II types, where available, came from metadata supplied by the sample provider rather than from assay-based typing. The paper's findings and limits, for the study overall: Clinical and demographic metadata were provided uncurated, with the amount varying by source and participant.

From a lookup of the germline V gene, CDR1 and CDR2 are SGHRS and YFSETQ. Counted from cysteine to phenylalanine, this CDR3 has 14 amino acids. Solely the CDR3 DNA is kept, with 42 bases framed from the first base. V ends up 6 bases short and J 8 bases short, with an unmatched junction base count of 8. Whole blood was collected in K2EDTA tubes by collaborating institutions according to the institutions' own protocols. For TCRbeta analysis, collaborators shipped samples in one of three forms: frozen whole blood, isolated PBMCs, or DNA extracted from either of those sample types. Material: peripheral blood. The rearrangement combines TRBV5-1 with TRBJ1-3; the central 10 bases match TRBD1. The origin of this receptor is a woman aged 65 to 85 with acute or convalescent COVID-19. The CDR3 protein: CASTPGQGSDTIYF. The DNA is TGCGCCAGCACCCCGGGACAGGGGTCGGACACCATATATTTT.